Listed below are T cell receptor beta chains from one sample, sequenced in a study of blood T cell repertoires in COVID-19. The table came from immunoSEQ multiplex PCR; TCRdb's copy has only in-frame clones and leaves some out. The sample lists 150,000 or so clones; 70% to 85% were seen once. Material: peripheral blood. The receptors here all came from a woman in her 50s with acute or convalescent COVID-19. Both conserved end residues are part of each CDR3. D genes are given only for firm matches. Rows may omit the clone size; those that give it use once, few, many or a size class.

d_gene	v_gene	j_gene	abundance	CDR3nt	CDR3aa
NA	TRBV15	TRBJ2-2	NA	TGTGCCACCAGCAGAGAAGGACAAGCGAAGGCTAACACCGGGGAGCTGTTTTTT	CATSREGQAKANTGELFF
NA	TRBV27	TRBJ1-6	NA	TGTGCCAGCGCCCTGAGGGCGTATTCACCCCTCCACTTT	CASALRAYSPLHF
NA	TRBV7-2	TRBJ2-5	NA	TGTGCCAGCAGCTTAGACAGGGAAGAGACCCAGTACTTC	CASSLDREETQYF
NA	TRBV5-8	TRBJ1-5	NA	TGTGCCAGCAGCTTGAACCCCAAGGGAGGTACACATCAGCCCCAGCATTTT	CASSLNPKGGTHQPQHF
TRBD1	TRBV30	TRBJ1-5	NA	TGTGCCTGGAGAAAAGGGACAGGGGGCGGTCAGCCCCAGCATTTT	CAWRKGTGGGQPQHF
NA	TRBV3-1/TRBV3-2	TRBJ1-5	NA	TGTGCCAGCAGCCTCGGACAGTCTGGTCAGCCCCAGCATTTT	CASSLGQSGQPQHF
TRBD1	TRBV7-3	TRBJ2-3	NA	TGTGCCAGCAGCCCCGGGACAGGGGGCCATACGCAGTATTTT	CASSPGTGGHTQYF
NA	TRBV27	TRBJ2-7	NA	TGTGCCAGCAGTCCCGGGACCTACGAGCAGTACTTC	CASSPGTYEQYF
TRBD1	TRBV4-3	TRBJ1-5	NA	TGCGCCAGCAGCCAAGAGGCGGGACAGGCCCGCCAGCCCCAGCATTTT	CASSQEAGQARQPQHF
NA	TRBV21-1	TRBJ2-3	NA	TGTGCCAGCAGCAAAGAAGGGACAGGGGGCCCAGATACGCAGTATTTT	CASSKEGTGGPDTQYF
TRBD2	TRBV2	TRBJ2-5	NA	TGTGCCAGCAGTATGGGGACTAGCGTGCTTCCCCAGTACTTC	CASSMGTSVLPQYF
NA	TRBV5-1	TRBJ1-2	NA	TGCGCCAGCAGCTTGGTCGGGAGTGACTATGGCTACACCTTC	CASSLVGSDYGYTF
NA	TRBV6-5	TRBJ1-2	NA	TGTGCCAGCCTAAGAATTCGAGCCACTAACTATGGCTACACCTTC	CASLRIRATNYGYTF
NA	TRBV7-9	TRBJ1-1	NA	TGTGCCAGCAGCTTATCAGGGGCGTATGAAGCTTTCTTT	CASSLSGAYEAFF
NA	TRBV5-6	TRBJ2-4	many	TGTGCCAGCACTGGACAGTTAGGCATTCAGTACTTC	CASTGQLGIQYF
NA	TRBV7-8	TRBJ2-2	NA	TGTGCCAGCAGCACGAGCCACCGGTTTTTCGGGGAGCTGTTTTTT	CASSTSHRFFGELFF
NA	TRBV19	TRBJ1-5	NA	TGTGCCAGTAAGCGGGACTCCCGCAATCAGCCCCAGCATTTT	CASKRDSRNQPQHF
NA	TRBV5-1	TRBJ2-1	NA	TGCGCCAGCAGCTTGGGGGCGGGGGCAACCTACAATGAGCAGTTCTTC	CASSLGAGATYNEQFF
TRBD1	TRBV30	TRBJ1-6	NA	TGTGCCTGGAGGGGACAGGGCCGGAGGCCGAATTCACCCCTCCACTTT	CAWRGQGRRPNSPLHF
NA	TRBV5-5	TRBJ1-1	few	TGTGCCAGCAGCTTGGAGCTGGGGGCGGTGAACACTGAAGCTTTCTTT	CASSLELGAVNTEAFF
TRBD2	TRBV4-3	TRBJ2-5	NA	TGCGCCAGCAGCCCCGGGACTACGGGGGAGACCCAGTACTTC	CASSPGTTGETQYF
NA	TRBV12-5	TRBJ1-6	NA	TGTGCTAGTGGTTTGGCCGGGACTGGGAGCTCCTATAATTCACCCCTCCACTTT	CASGLAGTGSSYNSPLHF
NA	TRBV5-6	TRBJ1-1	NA	TGTGCCAGCAGCCTACCTGACACTGAAGCTTTCTTT	CASSLPDTEAFF
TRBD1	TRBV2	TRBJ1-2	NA	TGTGCCAGCAGTGGCGGGACAGGGGTCGATGGCTACACCTTC	CASSGGTGVDGYTF
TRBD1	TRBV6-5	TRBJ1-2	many	TGTGCCAGCAGTCGACCCGGGACAGGGTCTTACGGCTACACCTTC	CASSRPGTGSYGYTF
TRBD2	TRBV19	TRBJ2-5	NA	TGTGCCAGTGCACCGCCCGGGCTAGCGGGAGCAGAGACCCAGTACTTC	CASAPPGLAGAETQYF
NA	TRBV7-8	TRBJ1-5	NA	TGTGCCAGCAGCTTCTACCGGGACATAGCTTACCAGCATTTT	CASSFYRDIAYQHF
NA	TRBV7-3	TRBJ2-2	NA	TGTGCCAGCAGCCAAATCACCGGGGAGCTGTTTTTT	CASSQITGELFF
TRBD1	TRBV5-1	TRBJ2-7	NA	TGCGCCAGCAGGGTCGGGACAGTTTTAACCTACGAGCAGTACTTC	CASRVGTVLTYEQYF
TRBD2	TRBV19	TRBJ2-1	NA	TGTGCCAGTAGTTTCTTAGCGGGAGGCGGTGAGCAGTTCTTC	CASSFLAGGGEQFF
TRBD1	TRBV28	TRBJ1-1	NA	TGTGCCAGCAGTTTAAGGGGTGGGACAGTAAACACTGAAGCTTTCTTT	CASSLRGGTVNTEAFF
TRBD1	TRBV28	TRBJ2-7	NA	TGTGCCAGCAGTGGGACGGGACAGGGTGCCTACGAGCAGTACTTC	CASSGTGQGAYEQYF
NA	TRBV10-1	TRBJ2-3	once	TGCGCCAGCAGTGAATCTAGCCCAGATACGCAGTATTTT	CASSESSPDTQYF
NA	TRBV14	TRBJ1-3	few	TGTGCCAGCAGCCAAGCAGGCCTCTCTGGAAACACCATATATTTT	CASSQAGLSGNTIYF
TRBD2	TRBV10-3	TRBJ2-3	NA	TGTGCCATCAGTGGCAGACTAGCGGGGGTCACAGATACGCAGTATTTT	CAISGRLAGVTDTQYF
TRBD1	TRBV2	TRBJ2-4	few	TGTGCCAGCGAACGACAGGGTCTAAACATTCAGTACTTC	CASERQGLNIQYF
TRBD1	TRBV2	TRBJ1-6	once	TGTGCCAGCAGCGGGACAGGGAGCTCCTATAATTCACCCCTCCACTTT	CASSGTGSSYNSPLHF
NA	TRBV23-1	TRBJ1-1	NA	TGCGCCAGCAGTCAATACGTAGTCGACAGGCGCTTGAACACTGAAGCTTTCTTT	CASSQYVVDRRLNTEAFF
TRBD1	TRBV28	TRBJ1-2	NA	TGTGCCACTCCCCGGGAGGGGGCGGTCGGCTACACCTTC	CATPREGAVGYTF
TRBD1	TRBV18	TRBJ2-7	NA	TGTGCCAGCTCACAAGACAGGGGGCAGGGTTACGAGCAGTACTTC	CASSQDRGQGYEQYF
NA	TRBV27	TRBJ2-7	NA	TGTGCCAGCAGTCCAATATATACCGGGACACCTTCCTACGAGCAGTACTTC	CASSPIYTGTPSYEQYF
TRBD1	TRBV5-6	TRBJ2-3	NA	TGTGCCAGCAGTGGACAGGTAACAGATACGCAGTATTTT	CASSGQVTDTQYF
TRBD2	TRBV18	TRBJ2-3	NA	TGTGCCAGCTCACCAGCGGGGGGGCATTCAGATACGCAGTATTTT	CASSPAGGHSDTQYF
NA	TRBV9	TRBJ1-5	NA	TGTGCCAGCAGCGTAGATGGGGCCAATCAGCCCCAGCATTTT	CASSVDGANQPQHF
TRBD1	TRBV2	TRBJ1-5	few	TGTGCCAGCAGTGAAGTTCCGGGACAGGGAGGCGATCAGCCCCAGCATTTT	CASSEVPGQGGDQPQHF
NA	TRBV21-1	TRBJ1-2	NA	TGTGCCAGCAGCAAACCAAATAGTTCCAGGTCCCCTAACTATGGCTACACCTTC	CASSKPNSSRSPNYGYTF
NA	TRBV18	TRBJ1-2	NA	TGTGCCAGCTCACCAGATGTGGGAGGCTATGGCTACACCTTC	CASSPDVGGYGYTF
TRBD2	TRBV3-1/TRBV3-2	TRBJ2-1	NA	TGTGCCAGCAGCCATAGTCGGACTAGCGGGAGCTATGAGCAGTTCTTC	CASSHSRTSGSYEQFF
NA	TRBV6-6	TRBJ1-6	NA	TGTGCCAGCAGTTTAGACAGCTCCTATAATTCACCCCTCCACTTT	CASSLDSSYNSPLHF
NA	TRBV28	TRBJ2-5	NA	TGTGCCAGTATGAGAGAGACCCAGTACTTC	CASMRETQYF
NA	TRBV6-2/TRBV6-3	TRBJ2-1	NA	TGTGCCAGCAGTTACCAGGATCACAATGAGCAGTTCTTC	CASSYQDHNEQFF
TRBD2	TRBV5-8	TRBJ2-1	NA	TGTGCCAGGAGCGGGAGGACATACAATGAGCAGTTCTTC	CARSGRTYNEQFF
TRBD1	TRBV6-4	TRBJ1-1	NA	TGTGCCAGCAGTCGGACAGGGAACACTGAAGCTTTCTTT	CASSRTGNTEAFF
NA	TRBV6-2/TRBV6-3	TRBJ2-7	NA	TGTGCCAGCAGTATCGACAGCTCCTACGAGCAGTACTTC	CASSIDSSYEQYF
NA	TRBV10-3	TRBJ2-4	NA	TGTGCCATCAGTGAGTCGCAGGTAGCCAAAAACATTCAGTACTTC	CAISESQVAKNIQYF
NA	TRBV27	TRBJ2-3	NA	TGTGCCAGCAGTTTCGCCCCAGGGCAGGGGAGCACAGATACGCAGTATTTT	CASSFAPGQGSTDTQYF
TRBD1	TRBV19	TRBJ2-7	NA	TGTGCCAGTAGTATCCAACAGGGGGGCTACGAGCAGTACTTC	CASSIQQGGYEQYF
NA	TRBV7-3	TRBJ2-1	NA	TGTGCCAGCAGCTTATATGGCACTGAGCAGTTCTTC	CASSLYGTEQFF
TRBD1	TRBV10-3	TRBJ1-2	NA	TGTGCCATCAGTGAGTCCGGACAGGGCCACTATGGCTACACCTTC	CAISESGQGHYGYTF